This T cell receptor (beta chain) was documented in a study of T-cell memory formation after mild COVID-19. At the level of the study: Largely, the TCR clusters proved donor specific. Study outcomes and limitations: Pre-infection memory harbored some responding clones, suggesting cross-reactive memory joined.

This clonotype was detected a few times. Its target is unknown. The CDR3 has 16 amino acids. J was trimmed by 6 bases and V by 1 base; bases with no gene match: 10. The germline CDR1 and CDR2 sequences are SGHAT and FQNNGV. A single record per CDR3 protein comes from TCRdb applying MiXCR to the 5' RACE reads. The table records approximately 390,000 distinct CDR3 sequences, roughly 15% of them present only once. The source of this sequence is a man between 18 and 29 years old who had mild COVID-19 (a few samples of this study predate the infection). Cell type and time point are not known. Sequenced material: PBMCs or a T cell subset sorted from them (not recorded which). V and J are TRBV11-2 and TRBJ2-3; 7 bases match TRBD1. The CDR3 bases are TGTGCCAGCAGCTTAGCTCGGCGACAGGGAATGGATACGCAGTATTTT. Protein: CASSLARRQGMDTQYF.